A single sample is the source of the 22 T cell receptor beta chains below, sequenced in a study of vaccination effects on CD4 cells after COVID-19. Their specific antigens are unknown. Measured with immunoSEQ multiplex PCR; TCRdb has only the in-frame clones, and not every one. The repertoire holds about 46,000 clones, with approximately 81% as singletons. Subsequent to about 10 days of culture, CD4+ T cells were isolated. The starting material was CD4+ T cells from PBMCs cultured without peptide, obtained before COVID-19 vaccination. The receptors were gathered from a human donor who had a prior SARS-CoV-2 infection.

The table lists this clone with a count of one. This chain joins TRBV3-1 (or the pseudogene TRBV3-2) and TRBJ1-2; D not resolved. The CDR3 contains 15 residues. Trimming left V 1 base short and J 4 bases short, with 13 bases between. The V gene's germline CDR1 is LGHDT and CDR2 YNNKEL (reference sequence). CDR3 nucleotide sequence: TGTGCCAGCAGCCAAGGGCCCCTGGGAGGCTATGGCTACACCTTC. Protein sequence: CASSQGPLGGYGYTF.

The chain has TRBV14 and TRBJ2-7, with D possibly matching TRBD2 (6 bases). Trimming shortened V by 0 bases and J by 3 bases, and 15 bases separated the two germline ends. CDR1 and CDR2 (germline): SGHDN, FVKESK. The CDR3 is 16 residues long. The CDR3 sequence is CASSQDSPGERYEQYF. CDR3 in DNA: TGTGCCAGCAGCCAAGATTCCCCGGGAGAGCGCTACGAGCAGTACTTC.

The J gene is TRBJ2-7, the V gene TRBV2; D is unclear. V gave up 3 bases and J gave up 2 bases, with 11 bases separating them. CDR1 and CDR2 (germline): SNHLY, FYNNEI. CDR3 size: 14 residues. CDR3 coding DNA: TGTGCCAGCAGTGAGCGGACGGCTACCTACGAGCAGTACTTC. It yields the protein CASSERTATYEQYF. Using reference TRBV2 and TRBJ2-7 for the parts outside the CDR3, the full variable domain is EPEVTQTPSHQVTQMGQEVILRCVPISNHLYFYWYRQILGQKVEFLVSFYNNEISEKSEIFDDQFSVERPDGSNFTLKIRSTKLEDSAMYFCASSERTATYEQYFGPGTRLTVT.

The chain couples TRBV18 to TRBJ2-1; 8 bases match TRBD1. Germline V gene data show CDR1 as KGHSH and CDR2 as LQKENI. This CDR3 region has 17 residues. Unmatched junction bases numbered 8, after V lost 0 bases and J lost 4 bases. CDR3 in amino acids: CASSPPLVQGVYNEQFF. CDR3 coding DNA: TGTGCCAGCTCACCACCTTTGGTACAGGGGGTTTACAATGAGCAGTTCTTC.

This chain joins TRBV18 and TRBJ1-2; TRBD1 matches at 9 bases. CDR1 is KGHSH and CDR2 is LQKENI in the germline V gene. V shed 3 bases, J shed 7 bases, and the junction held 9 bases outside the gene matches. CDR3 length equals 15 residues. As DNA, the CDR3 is TGTGCCAGCTCACCGGAACTACAGGGGGCAGGTGGCTACACCTTC. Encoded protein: CASSPELQGAGGYTF.

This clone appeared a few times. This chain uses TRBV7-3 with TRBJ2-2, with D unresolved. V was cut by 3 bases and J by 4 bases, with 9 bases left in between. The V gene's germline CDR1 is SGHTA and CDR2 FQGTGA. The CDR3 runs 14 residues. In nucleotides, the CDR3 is TGTGCCAGCAGCTTGGGCCTAGGCACCGGGGAGCTGTTTTTT. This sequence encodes CASSLGLGTGELFF.

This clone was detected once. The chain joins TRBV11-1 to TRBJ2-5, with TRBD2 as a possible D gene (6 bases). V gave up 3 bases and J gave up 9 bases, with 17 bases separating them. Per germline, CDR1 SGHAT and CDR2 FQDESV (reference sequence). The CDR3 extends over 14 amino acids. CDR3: CASSFVLAGGPQYF. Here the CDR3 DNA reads TGTGCCAGCAGCTTTGTACTAGCTGGAGGACCCCAGTACTTC. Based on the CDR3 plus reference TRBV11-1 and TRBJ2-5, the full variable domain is EAEVAQSPRYKITEKSQAVAFWCDPISGHATLYWYRQILGQGPELLVQFQDESVVDDSQLPKDRFSAERLKGVDSTLKIQPAELGDSAMYLCASSFVLAGGPQYFGPGTRLLVL.

The CDR3 DNA follows: TGCGCCAGCAGCCAAGTTCGGGGGACAGGTAGTACGAACACCGGGGAGCTGTTTTTT. It codes for CASSQVRGTGSTNTGELFF. The chain joins TRBV4-1 to TRBJ2-2, with TRBD1 matching 8 bases. Germline trimming cut 1 base from V and 0 bases from J; bases unmatched to any gene: 10. This CDR3 spans 19 amino acids. From germline, CDR1 is MGHRA and CDR2 YSYEKL.

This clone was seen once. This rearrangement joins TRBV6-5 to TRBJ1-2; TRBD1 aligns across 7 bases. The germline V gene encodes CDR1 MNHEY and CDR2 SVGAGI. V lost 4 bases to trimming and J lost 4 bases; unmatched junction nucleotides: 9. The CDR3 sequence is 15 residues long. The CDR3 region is CASSSFAGGAYGYTF. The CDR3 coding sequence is TGTGCCAGCAGTTCGTTTGCAGGGGGGGCCTATGGCTACACCTTC.

In DNA form, the CDR3 reads TGTGCCAGCAGCTCCGGACTAGCGGGAGCAGATACGCAGTATTTT. Protein: CASSSGLAGADTQYF. The chain combines TRBV7-2 with TRBJ2-3, with 13 bases lining up with TRBD2. Per the germline V gene, CDR1 is SGHTA and CDR2 is FQGNSA. J gave up 4 bases and V 4 bases, and 2 bases lay outside the gene matches. The CDR3 has 15 residues. The complete variable domain, with remaining parts taken from reference TRBV7-2 and TRBJ2-3, reads GAGVSQSPSNKVTEKGKDVELRCDPISGHTALYWYRQSLGQGLEFLIYFQGNSAPDKSGLPSDRFSAERTGGSVSTLTIQRTQQEDSAVYLCASSSGLAGADTQYFGPGTRLTVL.

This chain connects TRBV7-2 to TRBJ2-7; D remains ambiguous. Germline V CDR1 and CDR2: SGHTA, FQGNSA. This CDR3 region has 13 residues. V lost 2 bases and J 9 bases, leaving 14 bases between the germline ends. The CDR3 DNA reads TGTGCCAGCAGCTTACGCAGACAAACGGGGCAGTACTTC. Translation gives CASSLRRQTGQYF.

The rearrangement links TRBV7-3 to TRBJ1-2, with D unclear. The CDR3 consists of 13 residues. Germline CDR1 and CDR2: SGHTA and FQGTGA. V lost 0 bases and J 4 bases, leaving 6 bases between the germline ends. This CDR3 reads CASSLTDGYGYTF. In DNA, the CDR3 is TGTGCCAGCAGCTTAACGGACGGCTATGGCTACACCTTC. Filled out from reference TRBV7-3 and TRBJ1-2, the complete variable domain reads GAGVSQTPSNKVTEKGKYVELRCDPISGHTALYWYRQSLGQGPEFLIYFQGTGAADDSGLPNDRFFAVRPEGSVSTLKIQRTERGDSAVYLCASSLTDGYGYTFGSGTRLTVV.

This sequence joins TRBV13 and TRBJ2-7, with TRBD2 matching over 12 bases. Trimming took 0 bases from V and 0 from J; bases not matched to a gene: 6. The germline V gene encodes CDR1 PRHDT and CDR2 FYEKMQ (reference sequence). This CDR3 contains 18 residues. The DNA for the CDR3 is TGTGCCAGCAGCTTAGGCTTTACTAGCGGGGGGAGCTCCTACGAGCAGTACTTC. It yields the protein CASSLGFTSGGSSYEQYF.

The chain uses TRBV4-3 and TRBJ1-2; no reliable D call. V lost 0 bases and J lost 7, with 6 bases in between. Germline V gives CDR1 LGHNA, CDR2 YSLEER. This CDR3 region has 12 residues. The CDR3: CASSQDTGGYTF. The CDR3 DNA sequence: TGCGCCAGCAGCCAAGATACCGGTGGCTACACCTTC.

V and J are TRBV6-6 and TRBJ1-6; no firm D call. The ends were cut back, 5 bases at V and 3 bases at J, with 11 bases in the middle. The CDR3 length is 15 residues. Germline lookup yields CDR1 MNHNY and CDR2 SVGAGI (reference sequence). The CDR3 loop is CASSDAGLYNSPLHF. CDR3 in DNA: TGTGCCAGCAGTGACGCGGGCCTCTATAATTCACCCCTCCACTTT.

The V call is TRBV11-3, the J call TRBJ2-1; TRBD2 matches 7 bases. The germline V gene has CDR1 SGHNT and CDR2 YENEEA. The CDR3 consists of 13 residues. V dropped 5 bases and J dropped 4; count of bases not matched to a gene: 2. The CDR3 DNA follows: TGTGCCAGCAGCGGGAGGGCATACAATGAGCAGTTCTTC. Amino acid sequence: CASSGRAYNEQFF. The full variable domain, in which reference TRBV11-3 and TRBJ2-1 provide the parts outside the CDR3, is EAGVVQSPRYKIIEKKQPVAFWCNPISGHNTLYWYLQNLGQGPELLIRYENEEAVDDSQLPKDRFSAERLKGVDSTLKIQPAELGDSAVYLCASSGRAYNEQFFGPGTRLTVL.

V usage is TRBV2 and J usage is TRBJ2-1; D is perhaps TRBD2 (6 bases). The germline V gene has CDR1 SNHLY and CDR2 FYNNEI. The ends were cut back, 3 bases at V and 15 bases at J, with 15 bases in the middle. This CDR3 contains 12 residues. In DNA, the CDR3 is TGTGCCAGCAGTGAGGAGGGAACCCCCCGGTTCTTC. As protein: CASSEEGTPRFF. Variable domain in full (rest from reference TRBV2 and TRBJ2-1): EPEVTQTPSHQVTQMGQEVILRCVPISNHLYFYWYRQILGQKVEFLVSFYNNEISEKSEIFDDQFSVERPDGSNFTLKIRSTKLEDSAMYFCASSEEGTPRFFGPGTRLTVL.

The CDR3 spells CASDRGYGNTIYF. For the CDR3, the DNA is TGTGCCAGCGACAGGGGTTATGGAAACACCATATATTTT. The chain carries TRBV6-5 and TRBJ1-3; 8 bases map to TRBD1. Germline lookup yields CDR1 MNHEY and CDR2 SVGAGI. Losses at the gene ends were 8 bases for V and 3 bases for J; bases not matched to a gene: 3. The CDR3 contains 13 residues.

This chain's CDR3 is CASSLEGQNSPLHF. In DNA form, the CDR3 reads TGTGCCAGCAGCTTAGAGGGACAGAATTCACCCCTCCACTTT. The chain carries TRBV11-1 and TRBJ1-6; 7 bases map to TRBD1. V lost 1 base, J lost 7 bases, and 1 base stayed unmatched. The CDR3 is 14 amino acids. Germline CDR1 and CDR2: SGHAT and FQDESV (reference sequence). Full variable domain (outside the CDR3, taken from reference TRBV11-1 and TRBJ1-6): EAEVAQSPRYKITEKSQAVAFWCDPISGHATLYWYRQILGQGPELLVQFQDESVVDDSQLPKDRFSAERLKGVDSTLKIQPAELGDSAMYLCASSLEGQNSPLHFGNGTRLTVT.

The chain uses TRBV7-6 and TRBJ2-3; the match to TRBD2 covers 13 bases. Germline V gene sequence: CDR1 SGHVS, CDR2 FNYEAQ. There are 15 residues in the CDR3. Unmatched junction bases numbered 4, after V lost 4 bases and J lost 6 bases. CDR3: CASSSTSGGADTQYF. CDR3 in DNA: TGTGCCAGCAGCTCAACTAGCGGGGGGGCCGATACGCAGTATTTT.

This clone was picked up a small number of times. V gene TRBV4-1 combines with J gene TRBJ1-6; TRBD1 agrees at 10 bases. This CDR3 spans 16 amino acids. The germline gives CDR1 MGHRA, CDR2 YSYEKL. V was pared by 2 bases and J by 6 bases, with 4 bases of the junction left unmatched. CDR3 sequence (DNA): TGCGCCAGCAGCCAAAGACAGGGGGCAGGTAATTCACCCCTCCACTTT. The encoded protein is CASSQRQGAGNSPLHF.

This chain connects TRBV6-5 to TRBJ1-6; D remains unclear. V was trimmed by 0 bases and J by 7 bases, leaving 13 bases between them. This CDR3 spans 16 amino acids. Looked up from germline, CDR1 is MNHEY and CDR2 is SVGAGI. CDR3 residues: CASSYSVRFGNSPLHF. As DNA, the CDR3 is TGTGCCAGCAGTTACTCGGTCAGGTTCGGGAATTCACCCCTCCACTTT.